This TCR beta chain was sequenced during a study of control samples from healthy donors and cancer patients. Measured with immunoSEQ multiplex PCR; TCRdb has only the in-frame clones, and not every one. The sample has around 29,000 clones, about 80% seen once; the top ten hold approximately 22%. About this clone itself: Distinct nucleotide sequences in the sample also encode this CDR3.

This CDR3 has 16 amino acids. Per the germline V gene, CDR1 is SGHAT and CDR2 is FQDESV (reference sequence). Sample: PBMCs. This chain connects TRBV11-1 to TRBJ2-6, with 8 bases fitting TRBD2. This clonotype was sampled from a man between 60 and 70 years old with head and neck cancer. The CDR3 is CPRSFGGGYGANVLTF. CDR3 sequence (DNA): TGTCCCCGCAGCTTCGGGGGGGGGTACGGGGCCAACGTCCTGACTTTC.